This T cell receptor (beta chain) was recovered during a study of technical replicates of blood from a handful of donors listed by TCRdb under 2017. V lost 2 bases and J lost 3 bases, and the count of bases not matched to a germline gene is 8. From a lookup of the germline V gene, CDR1 and CDR2 are MNHEY and SVGAGI. The CDR3 sequence holds 16 residues, the cysteine and phenylalanine included. Only CDR3 DNA remains: 48 bases, in frame from the first base. A remark on this clone: Its target antigen remains unknown. Nothing much larger sits one base from this clone, and base qualities are not available.

Library prep was done by the immunoSEQ multiplex PCR assay. Sourced from immuneACCESS, this table was stored by TCRdb with only in-frame sequences that have V and J called. A share of the clones is absent; for the studies checked, an unresolved V gene accounts for under half, and the remainder has no known explanation. Across this sample there are 80,000 or so clones, with 95% to 98% seen only once. The ten most abundant clones make up 0.2% to 0.25% of the sample. This TCR was sampled from a human donor in good health. The sequenced material came from T cells isolated from PBMCs. The chain is assembled from TRBV6-5 and TRBJ1-2; the junction holds 8 bases that match TRBD1. The CDR3 amino acid sequence is: CASSYTQGALHYGYTF. The DNA sequence is TGTGCCAGCAGTTACACCCAGGGGGCGCTTCACTATGGCTACACCTTC.